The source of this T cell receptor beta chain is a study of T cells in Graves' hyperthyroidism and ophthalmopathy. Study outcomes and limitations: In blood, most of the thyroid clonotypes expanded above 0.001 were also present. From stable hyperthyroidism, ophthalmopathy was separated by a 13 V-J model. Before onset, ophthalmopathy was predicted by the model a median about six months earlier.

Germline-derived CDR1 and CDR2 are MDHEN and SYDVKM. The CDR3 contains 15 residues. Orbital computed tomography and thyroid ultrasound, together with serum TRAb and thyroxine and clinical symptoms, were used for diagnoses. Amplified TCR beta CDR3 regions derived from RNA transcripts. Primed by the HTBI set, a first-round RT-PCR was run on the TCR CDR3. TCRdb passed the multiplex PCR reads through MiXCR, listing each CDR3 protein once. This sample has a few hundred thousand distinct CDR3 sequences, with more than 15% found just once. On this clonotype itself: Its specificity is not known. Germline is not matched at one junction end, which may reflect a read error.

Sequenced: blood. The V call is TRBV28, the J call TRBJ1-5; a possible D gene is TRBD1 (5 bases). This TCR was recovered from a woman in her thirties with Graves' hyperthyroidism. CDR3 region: CGSSLWGEGNQPQHF. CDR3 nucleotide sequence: TGTGGCAGCAGTTTATGGGGAGAGGGGAATCAGCCCCAGCATTTT.